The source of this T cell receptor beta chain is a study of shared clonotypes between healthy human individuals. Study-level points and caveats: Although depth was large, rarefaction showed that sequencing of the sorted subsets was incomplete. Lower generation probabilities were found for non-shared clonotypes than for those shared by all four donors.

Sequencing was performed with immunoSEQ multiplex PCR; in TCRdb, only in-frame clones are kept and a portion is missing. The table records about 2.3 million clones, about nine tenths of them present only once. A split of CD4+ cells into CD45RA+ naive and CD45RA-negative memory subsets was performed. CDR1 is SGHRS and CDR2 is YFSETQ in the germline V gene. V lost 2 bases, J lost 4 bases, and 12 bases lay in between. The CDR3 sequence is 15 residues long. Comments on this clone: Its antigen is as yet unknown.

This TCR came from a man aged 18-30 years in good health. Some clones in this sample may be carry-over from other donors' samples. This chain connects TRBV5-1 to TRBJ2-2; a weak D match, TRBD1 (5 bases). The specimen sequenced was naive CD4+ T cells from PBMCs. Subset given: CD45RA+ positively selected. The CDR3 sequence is CASSLISGFTGELFF. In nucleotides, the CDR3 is TGCGCCAGCAGCTTAATCTCAGGGTTCACCGGGGAGCTGTTTTTT.